Presented here are 10 T cell receptor beta chains from one specimen sequenced in a study of cytomegalovirus exposure and HLA in healthy donors. 13 Jbeta primers and 60 Vbeta primers were used for the PCR. Assay used: immunoSEQ multiplex PCR; TCRdb lists only in-frame clones, some missing. The sample holds some 140,000 clones, 60% to 80% seen once. The sample taken for sequencing was PBMCs. These receptors all stem from a man younger than 40 in good health and CMV-seronegative.

This chain joins TRBV27 and TRBJ2-1; 11 bases are a match to TRBD1. Germline values: CDR1 MNHEY, CDR2 SMNVEV (reference sequence). This CDR3 comprises 16 residues. The V segment lost 6 bases and the J segment 7 bases; nucleotides outside the gene matches: 11. The CDR3 protein is CASRKTGTGGRNEQFF. The CDR3 region has the DNA TGTGCCAGCAGGAAGACCGGGACAGGGGGTAGAAATGAGCAGTTCTTC.

The chain combines TRBV18 with TRBJ2-7; TRBD2 aligns across 9 bases. V lost 5 bases and J lost 5; bases outside the gene matches: 4. Germline V lookup: CDR1 KGHSH, CDR2 LQKENI. The CDR3 loop spans 13 amino acids. The CDR3 DNA is TGTGCCAGCTCAGGCGGGAGGGACGACGAGCAGTACTTC. This codes for CASSGGRDDEQYF.

The rearrangement joins TRBV5-1 to TRBJ2-6; 11 bases are shared with TRBD1. The CDR3 extends over 18 amino acids. The V gene end was trimmed by 0 bases and the J gene end by 0 bases; junction bases not matched to a gene: 2. Germline values: CDR1 SGHRS, CDR2 YFSETQ. The CDR3, as DNA: TGCGCCAGCAGCTTGGCGGGGACAGGGGGCTCTGGGGCCAACGTCCTGACTTTC. Amino acid sequence: CASSLAGTGGSGANVLTF. Looking up the rest from reference TRBV5-1 and TRBJ2-6 gives the full variable domain: KAGVTQTPRYLIKTRGQQVTLSCSPISGHRSVSWYQQTPGQGLQFLFEYFSETQRNKGNFPGRFSGRQFSNSRSEMNVSTLELGDSALYLCASSLAGTGGSGANVLTFGAGSRLTVL.

The chain recombines TRBV2 with TRBJ2-7; possibly TRBD2 for D (6 bases). Looked up from germline, CDR1 is SNHLY and CDR2 is FYNNEI. The CDR3 covers 16 residues. V shed 5 bases and J shed 0 bases, with 17 bases lying between them. CDR3 amino acids: CASSYIAEKPSYEQYF. The CDR3 bases are TGTGCCAGCAGTTATATAGCGGAGAAACCCTCCTACGAGCAGTACTTC.

The chain uses TRBV6-1 and TRBJ2-1; the D gene is possibly TRBD2 (6 bases). Germline CDR1 is MNHNS and CDR2 is SASEGT. The CDR3 is made up of 17 amino acids. The V gene lost 2 bases and the J gene lost 0 bases, with 14 bases spanning the gap. The CDR3 loop is CASSELPLASSYNEQFF. CDR3 bases: TGTGCCAGCAGTGAACTTCCGCTAGCGAGCTCCTACAATGAGCAGTTCTTC.

The V gene is TRBV6-6, the J gene TRBJ2-2; a weak D match, TRBD2 (6 bases). The CDR3 is made up of 16 amino acids. Trimming removed 8 bases at V and 2 bases at J, with 18 bases between. Looked up from germline, CDR1 is MNHNY and CDR2 is SVGAGI (reference sequence). CDR3 region: CASRAPTGVNTGELFF. CDR3 nucleotides: TGTGCCAGCCGGGCTCCGACGGGGGTCAACACCGGGGAGCTGTTTTTT.

In its sample, this clone was seen a few times. V and J are TRBV27 and TRBJ2-2, with TRBD2 matching over 8 bases. V trimming: 5 bases; J trimming: 4 bases; junction bases outside the gene matches: 6. The CDR3 is made up of 15 amino acids. Germline assignment: CDR1 MNHEY and CDR2 SMNVEV (reference sequence). CDR3 in DNA: TGTGCCAGCAGTCCAACCGGGACTAGCACCGGGGAGCTGTTTTTT. This sequence encodes CASSPTGTSTGELFF.

The chain joins TRBV28 to TRBJ2-1, with 8 bases identical to TRBD2. This CDR3 contains 14 residues. Per germline, CDR1 MDHEN and CDR2 SYDVKM. Losses at the gene ends were 2 bases for V and 7 bases for J; bases not matched to a gene: 4. CDR3 region: CASSLPGGLNEQFF. As DNA, the CDR3 is TGTGCCAGCAGTTTACCGGGAGGGCTAAATGAGCAGTTCTTC.

This clone was seen just once. The chain carries TRBV5-1 and TRBJ2-5, with D possibly being TRBD1 (5 bases). V was clipped by 4 bases and J by 2 bases, with 9 bases between them. CDR3 size: 13 residues. Germline V gene sequence: CDR1 SGHRS, CDR2 YFSETQ. The CDR3 DNA reads as TGCGCCAGCAGCCTCCCAGGGCAAGAGACCCAGTACTTC. This sequence encodes CASSLPGQETQYF.

The genes are TRBV28 and TRBJ1-5, with 11 positions matching TRBD1. CDR3 size: 17 residues. The junction had 10 bases not matched to a gene; V was cut back by 2 bases and J by 7 bases. Per germline, CDR1 MDHEN and CDR2 SYDVKM. The chain's CDR3 is CASSLAGTGGGWQPQHF. The CDR3, as DNA: TGTGCCAGCAGTTTAGCTGGGACAGGGGGAGGATGGCAGCCCCAGCATTTT.